The sequence of this TCR beta chain was determined in a study of blood T cell repertoires in COVID-19. On the study more broadly: Sites in the United States, Italy and Spain provided acute and convalescent COVID-19 samples.

Authors' data handling: Estimated nucleated cell counts came from reference gene primer amplification. This table comes from immunoSEQ multiplex PCR, and its TCRdb copy is limited to in-frame clones, with some not included. The V and J calls and the clone size are those of that table, but D and trimming were determined from the DNA. The sample has about 89,000 clones; approximately 84% are singletons. Trimming shortened V by 5 bases and J by 1 base, and 10 bases separated the two germline ends. CDR3 length: 13 amino acids. Germline CDR1 and CDR2: SGHKS and YYEKEE (reference sequence). The chain joins TRBV5-5 to TRBJ2-7, with D possibly being TRBD2 (6 bases). The sequence was collected from a man aged 65 to 79 with acute or convalescent COVID-19. Sequenced sample: peripheral blood. The CDR3 DNA follows: TGTGCCAGCAGGAATAGCGGATCCTACGAGCAGTACTTC. This sequence encodes CASRNSGSYEQYF.